The subject of this entry is one T cell receptor (beta chain). This specimen comes from a study of TIL therapy for anti-PD-1-resistant metastatic lung cancer. Turning to the study itself: Patients had a median age of about 50 years (range about 35-80). Tumors carried a median 1.5 non-synonymous mutations per megabase.

Stated time point: pre-treatment sample, taken before nivolumab and TIL therapy. The CDR3 contains 14 residues. Trimming stripped 6 bases from V and 1 base from J, with 9 bases between. Germline CDR1 is MNHEY and CDR2 is SVGAGI. Sequencing used immunoSEQ v3. Clones were sequenced by immunoSEQ multiplex PCR, and TCRdb holds only the in-frame ones, with some missing. The profile shows roughly 46,000 clones, 80% to 90% of them singletons. V gene TRBV6-5 combines with J gene TRBJ2-2; D perhaps matches TRBD1 (6 bases). This sequence originates from a person between 30 and 80 years old with non-small cell lung cancer. The source was blood, collected at baseline. DNA for the CDR3: TGTGCCAGCAGACCGGGACAGAACACCGGGGAGCTGTTTTTT. This translates into CASRPGQNTGELFF.